In this sample, the clone carrying this TCR beta chain turned up a few times. The data were obtained in a study of blood T cells in healthy people across ages. Through a sample-barcoded 5' primer and a J-beta primer mix, a second PCR was run for roughly 7 to 12 cycles. A template-switch adaptor containing 12 random nucleotides labeled each cDNA molecule. TCRdb passed the 5' RACE reads through MiXCR, listing each CDR3 protein once. The sample has around 850,000 distinct CDR3 sequences; roughly 34% are singletons. This CDR3 has 13 residues. Trimming pared 6 bases from V and 6 bases from J, leaving 14 bases between. Germline CDR1 is MNHEY and CDR2 is SMNVEV (reference sequence).

Sequencing input: blood. This chain joins TRBV27 and TRBJ1-2, with a possible D match to TRBD1 (6 bases). This TCR came from a man aged 18 to 29 in good health. The CDR3 sequence is CASSSRQADGYTF. The CDR3 DNA is TGTGCCAGCAGCTCTCGACAGGCGGATGGCTACACCTTC.